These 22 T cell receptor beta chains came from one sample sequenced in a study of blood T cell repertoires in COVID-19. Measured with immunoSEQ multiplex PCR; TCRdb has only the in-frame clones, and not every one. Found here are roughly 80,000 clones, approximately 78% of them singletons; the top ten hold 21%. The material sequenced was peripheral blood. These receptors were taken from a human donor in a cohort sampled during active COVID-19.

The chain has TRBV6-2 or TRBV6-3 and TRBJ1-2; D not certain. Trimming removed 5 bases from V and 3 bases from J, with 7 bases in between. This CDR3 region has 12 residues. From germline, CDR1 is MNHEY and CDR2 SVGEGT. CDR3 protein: CASSLSYYGYTF. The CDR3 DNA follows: TGTGCCAGCAGTCTCAGTTACTATGGCTACACCTTC.

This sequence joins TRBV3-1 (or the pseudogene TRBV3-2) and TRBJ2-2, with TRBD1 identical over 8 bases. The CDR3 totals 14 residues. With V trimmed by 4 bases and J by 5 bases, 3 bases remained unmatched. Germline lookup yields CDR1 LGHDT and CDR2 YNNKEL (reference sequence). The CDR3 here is CASSLRQGTGELFF. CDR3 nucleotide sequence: TGTGCCAGCAGCCTTCGACAGGGGACCGGGGAGCTGTTTTTT.

The chain's CDR3 is CASSLLAQETQYF. The CDR3 coding sequence is TGTGCCAGCAGCTTGTTAGCCCAAGAGACCCAGTACTTC. The gene calls are TRBV5-5 and TRBJ2-5; no clear D. Trimming took off 1 base at V and 1 base at J, with 5 bases between the two ends. The CDR3 loop spans 13 amino acids. CDR1 and CDR2 from the germline V gene are SGHKS and YYEKEE (reference sequence). The full variable domain, completed using reference TRBV5-5 and TRBJ2-5, is DAGVTQSPTHLIKTRGQQVTLRCSPISGHKSVSWYQQVLGQGPQFIFQYYEKEERGRGNFPDRFSARQFPNYSSELNVNALLLGDSALYLCASSLLAQETQYFGPGTRLLVL.

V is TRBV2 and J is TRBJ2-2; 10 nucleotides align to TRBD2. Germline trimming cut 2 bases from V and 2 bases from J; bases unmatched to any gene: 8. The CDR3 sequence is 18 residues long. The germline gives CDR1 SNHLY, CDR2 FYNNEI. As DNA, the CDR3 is TGTGCCAGCAGTGAATTTGGCCTAGCGGGGGCAAACACCGGGGAGCTGTTTTTT. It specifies CASSEFGLAGANTGELFF.

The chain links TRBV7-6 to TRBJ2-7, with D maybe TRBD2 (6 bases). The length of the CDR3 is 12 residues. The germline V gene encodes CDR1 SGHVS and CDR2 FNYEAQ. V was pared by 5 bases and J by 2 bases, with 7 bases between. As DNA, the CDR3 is TGTGCCAGCAGCAGACTAGCCTACGAGCAGTACTTC. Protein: CASSRLAYEQYF.

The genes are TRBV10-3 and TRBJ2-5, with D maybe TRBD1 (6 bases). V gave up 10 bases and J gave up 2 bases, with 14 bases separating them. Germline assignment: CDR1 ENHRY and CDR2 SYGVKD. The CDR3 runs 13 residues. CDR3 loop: CATTGTMQETQYF. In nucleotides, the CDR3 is TGTGCCACCACCGGGACAATGCAAGAGACCCAGTACTTC.

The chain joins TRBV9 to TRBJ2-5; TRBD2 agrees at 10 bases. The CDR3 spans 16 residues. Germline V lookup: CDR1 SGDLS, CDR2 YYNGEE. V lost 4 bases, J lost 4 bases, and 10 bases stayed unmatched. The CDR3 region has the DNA TGTGCCAGCAGCACAGGACTAGCGGCGACAAGAGAGACCCAGTACTTC. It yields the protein CASSTGLAATRETQYF.

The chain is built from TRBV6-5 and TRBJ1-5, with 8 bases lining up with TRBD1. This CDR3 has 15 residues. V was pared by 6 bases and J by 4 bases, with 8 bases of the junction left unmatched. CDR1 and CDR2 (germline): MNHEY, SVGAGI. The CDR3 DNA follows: TGTGCCAGCAGACCGGACAGGGCCAGGAATCAGCCCCAGCATTTT. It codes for CASRPDRARNQPQHF.

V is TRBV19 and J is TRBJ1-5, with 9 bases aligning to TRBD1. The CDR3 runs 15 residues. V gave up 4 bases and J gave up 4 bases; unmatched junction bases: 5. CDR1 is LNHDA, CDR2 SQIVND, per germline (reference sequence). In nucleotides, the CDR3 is TGTGCCAGTAGTACGGACAGGGGTTGGAATCAGCCCCAGCATTTT. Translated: CASSTDRGWNQPQHF.

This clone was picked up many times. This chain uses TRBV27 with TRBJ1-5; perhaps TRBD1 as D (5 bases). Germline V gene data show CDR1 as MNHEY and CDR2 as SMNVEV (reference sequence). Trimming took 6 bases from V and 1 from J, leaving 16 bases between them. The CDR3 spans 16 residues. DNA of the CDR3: TGTGCCAGCAGCCCTTTCGGGGGGTTAAGCAATCAGCCCCAGCATTTT. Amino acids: CASSPFGGLSNQPQHF.

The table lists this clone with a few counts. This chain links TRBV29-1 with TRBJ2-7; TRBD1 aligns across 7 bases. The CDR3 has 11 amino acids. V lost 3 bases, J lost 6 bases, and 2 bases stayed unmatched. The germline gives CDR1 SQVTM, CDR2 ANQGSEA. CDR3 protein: CSVDRGREQYF. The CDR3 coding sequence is TGCAGCGTTGATAGGGGGCGCGAGCAGTACTTC.

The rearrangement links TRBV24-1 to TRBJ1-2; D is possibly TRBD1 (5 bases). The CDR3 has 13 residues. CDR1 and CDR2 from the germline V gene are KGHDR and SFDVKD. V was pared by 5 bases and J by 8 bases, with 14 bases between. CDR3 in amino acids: CATSVGRNRGYTF. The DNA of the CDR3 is TGTGCCACCAGTGTCGGGAGAAACAGGGGCTACACCTTC.

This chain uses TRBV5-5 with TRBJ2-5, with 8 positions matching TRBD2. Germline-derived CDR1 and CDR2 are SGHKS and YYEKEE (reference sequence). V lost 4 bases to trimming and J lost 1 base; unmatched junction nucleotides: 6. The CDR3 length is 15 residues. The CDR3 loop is CASSPFGGVQETQYF. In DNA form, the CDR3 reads TGTGCCAGCAGCCCCTTCGGGGGGGTCCAAGAGACCCAGTACTTC.

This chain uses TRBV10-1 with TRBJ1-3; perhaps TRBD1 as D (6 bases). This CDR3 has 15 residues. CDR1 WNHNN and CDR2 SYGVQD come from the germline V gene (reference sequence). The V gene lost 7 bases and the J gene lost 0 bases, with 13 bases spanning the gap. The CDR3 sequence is CASTRQEFSGNTIYF. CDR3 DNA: TGCGCCAGCACTAGACAGGAGTTCTCTGGAAACACCATATATTTT.

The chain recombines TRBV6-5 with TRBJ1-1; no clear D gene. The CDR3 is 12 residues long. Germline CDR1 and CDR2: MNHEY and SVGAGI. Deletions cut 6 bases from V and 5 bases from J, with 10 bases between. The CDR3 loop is CASSPGRTEAFF. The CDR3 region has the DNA TGTGCCAGCAGCCCCGGGAGGACTGAAGCTTTCTTT.

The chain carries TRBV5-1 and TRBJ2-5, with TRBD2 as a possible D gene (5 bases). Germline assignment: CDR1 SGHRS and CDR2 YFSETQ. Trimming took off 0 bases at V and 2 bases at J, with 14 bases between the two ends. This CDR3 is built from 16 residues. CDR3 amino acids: CASSLGPLGVQETQYF. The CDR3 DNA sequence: TGCGCCAGCAGCTTGGGGCCCCTCGGGGTTCAAGAGACCCAGTACTTC.

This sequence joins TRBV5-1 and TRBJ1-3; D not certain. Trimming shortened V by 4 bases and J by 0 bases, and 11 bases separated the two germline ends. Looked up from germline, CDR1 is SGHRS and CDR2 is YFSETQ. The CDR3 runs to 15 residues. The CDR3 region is CASSLEHSSGNTIYF. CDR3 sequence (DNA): TGCGCCAGCAGCCTGGAGCACAGCTCTGGAAACACCATATATTTT.

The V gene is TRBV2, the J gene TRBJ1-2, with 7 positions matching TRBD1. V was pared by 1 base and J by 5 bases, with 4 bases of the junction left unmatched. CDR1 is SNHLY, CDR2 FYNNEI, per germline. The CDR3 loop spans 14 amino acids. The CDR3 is CASSEGGTAYGYTF. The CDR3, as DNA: TGTGCCAGCAGTGAAGGGGGGACAGCTTATGGCTACACCTTC.

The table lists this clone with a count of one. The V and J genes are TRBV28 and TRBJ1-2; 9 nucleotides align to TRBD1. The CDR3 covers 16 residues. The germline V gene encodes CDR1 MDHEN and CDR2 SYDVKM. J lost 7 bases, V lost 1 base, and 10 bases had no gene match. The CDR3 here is CASSLLARGQGFGYTF. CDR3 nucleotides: TGTGCCAGCAGTTTATTGGCCCGGGGACAGGGATTTGGCTACACCTTC.

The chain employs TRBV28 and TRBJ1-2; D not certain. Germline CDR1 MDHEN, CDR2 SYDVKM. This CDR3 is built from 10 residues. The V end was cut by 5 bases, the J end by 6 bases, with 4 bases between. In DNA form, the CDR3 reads TGTGCCAGCAGTAATAATGGCTACACCTTC. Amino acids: CASSNNGYTF.

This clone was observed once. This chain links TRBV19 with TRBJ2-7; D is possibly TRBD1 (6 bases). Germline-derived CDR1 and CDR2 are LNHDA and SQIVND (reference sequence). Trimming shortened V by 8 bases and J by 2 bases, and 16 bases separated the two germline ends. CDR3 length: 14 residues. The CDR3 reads CASLERTAPYEQYF. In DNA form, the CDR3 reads TGTGCCAGTTTGGAAAGGACAGCCCCCTACGAGCAGTACTTC.

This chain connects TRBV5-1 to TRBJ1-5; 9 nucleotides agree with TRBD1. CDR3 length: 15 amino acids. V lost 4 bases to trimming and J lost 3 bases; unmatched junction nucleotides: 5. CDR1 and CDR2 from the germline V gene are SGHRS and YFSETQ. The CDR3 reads CASSKTGGFNQPQHF. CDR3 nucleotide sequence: TGCGCCAGCAGCAAGACAGGGGGGTTCAATCAGCCCCAGCATTTT.